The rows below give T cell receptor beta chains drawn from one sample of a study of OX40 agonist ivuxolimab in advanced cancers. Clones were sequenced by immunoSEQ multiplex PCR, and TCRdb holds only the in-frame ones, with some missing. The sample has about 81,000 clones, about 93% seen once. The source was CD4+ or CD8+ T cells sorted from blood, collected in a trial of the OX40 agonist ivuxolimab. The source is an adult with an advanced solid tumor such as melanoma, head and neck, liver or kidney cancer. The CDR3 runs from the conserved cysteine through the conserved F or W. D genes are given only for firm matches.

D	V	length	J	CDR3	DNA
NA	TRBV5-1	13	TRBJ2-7	CASSLASRLEQYF	TGCGCCAGCAGCTTGGCTTCTAGACTCGAGCAGTACTTC
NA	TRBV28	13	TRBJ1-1	CASSFWMNTEAFF	TGTGCCAGCAGTTTCTGGATGAACACTGAAGCTTTCTTT
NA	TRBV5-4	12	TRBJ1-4	CASSPLGEKLFF	TGTGCCAGCAGCCCTTTGGGTGAAAAACTGTTTTTT
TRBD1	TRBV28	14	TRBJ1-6	CASSDRGYNSPLHF	TGTGCCAGCAGCGACAGGGGATATAATTCACCCCTCCACTTT
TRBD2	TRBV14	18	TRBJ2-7	CASSQAWGLAGGGYEQYF	TGTGCCAGCAGCCAAGCGTGGGGACTAGCGGGAGGGGGCTACGAGCAGTACTTC
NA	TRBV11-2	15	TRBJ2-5	CASSLGVLGGETQYF	TGTGCCAGCAGCTTAGGGGTCCTGGGGGGAGAGACCCAGTACTTC
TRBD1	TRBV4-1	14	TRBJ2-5	CASSPGQGAGEQYF	TGCGCCAGCAGCCCGGGACAGGGGGCAGGGGAGCAGTACTTC
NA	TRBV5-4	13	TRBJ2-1	CASSPDSLNEQFF	TGTGCCAGCAGCCCGGACTCGCTCAATGAGCAGTTCTTC
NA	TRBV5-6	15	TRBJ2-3	CASSLVGGQADTQYF	TGTGCCAGCAGCTTGGTGGGGGGGCAGGCAGATACGCAGTATTTT
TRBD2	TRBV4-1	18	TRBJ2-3	CASSQVGGRAASTDTQYF	TGCGCCAGCAGCCAAGTCGGGGGGAGAGCAGCTTCCACAGATACGCAGTATTTT
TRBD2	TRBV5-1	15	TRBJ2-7	CASSHASGGFYEQYF	TGCGCCAGCAGCCACGCTAGCGGGGGGTTCTACGAGCAGTACTTC
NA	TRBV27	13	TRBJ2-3	CASSLRSTDTQYF	TGTGCCAGCAGTTTAAGGTCCACAGATACGCAGTATTTT
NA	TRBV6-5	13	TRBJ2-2	CASSYPNTGELFF	TGTGCCAGCAGTTACCCGAACACCGGGGAGCTGTTTTTT
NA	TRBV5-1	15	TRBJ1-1	CASSHTGTGDTEAFF	TGCGCCAGCAGCCATACGGGTACGGGGGACACTGAAGCTTTCTTT
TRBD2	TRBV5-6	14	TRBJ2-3	CASSLGREGDTQYF	TGTGCCAGCAGCTTGGGGCGGGAGGGAGATACGCAGTATTTT
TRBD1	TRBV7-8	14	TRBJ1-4	CASSSGQGGEKLFF	TGTGCCAGCAGCTCGGGACAGGGAGGTGAAAAACTGTTTTTT
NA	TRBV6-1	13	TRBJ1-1	CASSEFRPSEAFF	TGTGCCAGCAGTGAGTTTAGGCCCTCTGAAGCTTTCTTT
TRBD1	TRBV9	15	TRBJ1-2	CASSDGTGGRYGYTF	TGTGCCAGCAGCGATGGGACAGGGGGGCGCTATGGCTACACCTTC
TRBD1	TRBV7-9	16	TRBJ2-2	CASSLVRQGNTGELFF	TGTGCCAGCAGCTTAGTCCGACAGGGGAATACCGGGGAGCTGTTTTTT
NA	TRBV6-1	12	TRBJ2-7	CASTGGRGEQYF	TGTGCCAGCACCGGGGGTCGTGGGGAGCAGTACTTC
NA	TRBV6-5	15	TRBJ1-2	CASSLNARGVGGYTF	TGTGCCAGCAGTTTGAACGCCAGGGGAGTCGGCGGCTACACCTTC
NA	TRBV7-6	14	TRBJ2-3	CASSPGTRGDTQYF	TGTGCCAGCAGCCCAGGGACTCGTGGGGATACGCAGTATTTT
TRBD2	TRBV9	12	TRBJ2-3	CASSGPGTRQYF	TGTGCCAGCAGCGGACCAGGGACTAGGCAGTATTTT
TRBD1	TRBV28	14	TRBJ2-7	CASSLDRGLREQYF	TGTGCCAGCAGTTTGGACAGGGGGCTGCGCGAGCAGTACTTC
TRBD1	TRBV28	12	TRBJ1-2	CASSLYGTAYTF	TGTGCCAGCAGTTTATACGGGACAGCCTACACCTTC
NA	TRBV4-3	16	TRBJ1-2	CASSQDWAVQRYGYTF	TGCGCCAGCAGCCAAGATTGGGCAGTCCAACGGTATGGCTACACCTTC
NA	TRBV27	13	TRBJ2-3	CASSLYRGDTQYF	TGTGCCAGCAGTCTTTACAGAGGAGATACGCAGTATTTT
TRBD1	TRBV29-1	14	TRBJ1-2	CSVEDSQGGYGYTF	TGCAGCGTTGAAGATAGTCAGGGGGGCTATGGCTACACCTTC
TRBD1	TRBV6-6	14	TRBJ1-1	CASSPQGVDTEAFF	TGTGCCAGCAGCCCACAGGGGGTAGACACTGAAGCTTTCTTT